The 25 T cell receptor beta chains below come from one sample, sequenced in a study of T cell responses to AZD1222 COVID-19 vaccine. The method was immunoSEQ multiplex PCR; TCRdb's version includes in-frame clones alone and lacks a portion of them. The top ten hold approximately 1.4% of the sample, which has under 200,000 clones, less than 95% seen once. Sample: peripheral blood, taken on day 0 of AZD1222 vaccination. These receptors were taken from an adult in good health.

The chain carries TRBV18 and TRBJ1-3, with D uncertain. Trimming took 0 bases from V and 0 from J, leaving 6 bases between them. The CDR3 runs to 15 residues. The germline V gene has CDR1 KGHSH and CDR2 LQKENI. The CDR3, as DNA: TGTGCCAGCTCACCACCTGTAGGCTCTGGAAACACCATATATTTT. This encodes CASSPPVGSGNTIYF.

The rearrangement joins TRBV6-5 to TRBJ1-5; D unclear. The CDR3 is 13 amino acids. Trimming removed 7 bases at V and 0 bases at J, with 7 bases between. The germline V gene encodes CDR1 MNHEY and CDR2 SVGAGI. The CDR3 nucleotides read TGTGCCAGCATGTTAAATAGCAATCAGCCCCAGCATTTT. As protein: CASMLNSNQPQHF.

The V gene is TRBV18, the J gene TRBJ1-1; tentatively, D is TRBD1 (6 bases). The CDR3 contains 18 residues. Germline V gives CDR1 KGHSH, CDR2 LQKENI. V was cut by 2 bases and J by 5 bases, with 24 bases left in between. CDR3 nucleotides: TGTGCCAGCTCACCAGGATTTCAGACAGGACGGACAAGGACTGAAGCTTTCTTT. This gives the protein CASSPGFQTGRTRTEAFF.

The V call is TRBV7-9, the J call TRBJ2-3; 11 bases agree with TRBD1. This CDR3 has 16 amino acids. J lost 4 bases, V lost 8 bases, and 11 bases had no gene match. In germline, CDR1 is SEHNR, CDR2 FQNEAQ (reference sequence). The CDR3 region has the DNA TGTGCCAGCTTACTAACTGGACAGGGGGCGGCAGATACGCAGTATTTT. This codes for CASLLTGQGAADTQYF.

This chain links TRBV15 with TRBJ1-1, with D perhaps matching TRBD1 (6 bases). Trimming cost V 7 bases and J 1 base, with 10 bases left between them. CDR1 LNHNV and CDR2 YYDKDF come from the germline V gene (reference sequence). The CDR3 has 13 amino acids. The chain's CDR3 is CATTLGGNTEAFF. CDR3 in DNA: TGTGCCACCACCTTAGGGGGGAACACTGAAGCTTTCTTT.

V is TRBV6-5 and J is TRBJ1-2; 7 nucleotides match TRBD1. The CDR3 sequence is 13 residues long. V was clipped by 10 bases and J by 2 bases; unmatched bases: 7. Germline CDR1 and CDR2: MNHEY and SVGAGI. The CDR3 spells CATVLTGNYGYTF. The CDR3 region has the DNA TGTGCCACCGTATTGACAGGGAACTATGGCTACACCTTC.

This clone was observed once. CDR3 region: CASSLGGSYNEQFF. The CDR3 DNA reads as TGCGCCAGCAGCTTGGGGGGGTCCTACAATGAGCAGTTCTTC. The chain is built from TRBV5-1 and TRBJ2-1, with D perhaps TRBD1 or TRBD2 (5 bases each). The V gene lost 0 bases and the J gene lost 1 base, with 5 bases spanning the gap. Per germline, CDR1 SGHRS and CDR2 YFSETQ. The length of the CDR3 is 14 residues. The full variable domain, rest sourced from reference TRBV5-1 and TRBJ2-1, is KAGVTQTPRYLIKTRGQQVTLSCSPISGHRSVSWYQQTPGQGLQFLFEYFSETQRNKGNFPGRFSGRQFSNSRSEMNVSTLELGDSALYLCASSLGGSYNEQFFGPGTRLTVL.

The chain carries TRBV5-4 and TRBJ2-2; 9 nucleotides agree with TRBD1. This CDR3 is 15 amino acids long. J gave up 6 bases and V 5 bases, and 8 bases lay outside the gene matches. The germline CDR1 and CDR2 sequences are SGHNT and YYREEE (reference sequence). The CDR3 protein is CASRPGTGLAGELFF. DNA for the CDR3: TGTGCCAGCAGGCCCGGGACAGGGTTGGCCGGGGAGCTGTTTTTT.

The chain couples TRBV10-1 to TRBJ2-1; 7 bases are a match to TRBD2. CDR1 and CDR2 from the germline V gene are WNHNN and SYGVQD (reference sequence). This CDR3 has 13 residues. Losses at the gene ends were 6 bases for V and 8 bases for J; bases not matched to a gene: 7. The DNA for the CDR3 is TGCGCCAGCAGCGAGGGAGGGAGGGATGAGCAGTTCTTC. It codes for CASSEGGRDEQFF.

The chain recombines TRBV7-2 with TRBJ2-3, with 12 bases that match TRBD2. This CDR3 is built from 16 residues. Germline loops: CDR1 SGHTA, CDR2 FQGNSA. J gave up 2 bases and V 5 bases, and 5 bases lay outside the gene matches. The CDR3, as DNA: TGTGCCAGCAGCCCGCGACTAGCGGGAGTCACAGATACGCAGTATTTT. Amino acids: CASSPRLAGVTDTQYF.

The chain recombines TRBV6-5 with TRBJ1-2; possible D gene TRBD1, 6 bases. The germline V gene encodes CDR1 MNHEY and CDR2 SVGAGI. Trimming left V 8 bases short and J 5 bases short, with 21 bases between. This CDR3 is built from 15 residues. CDR3 sequence: CASQKAWGLGYGYTF. CDR3 bases: TGTGCCAGCCAGAAGGCGTGGGGGCTAGGGTATGGCTACACCTTC.

The chain combines TRBV3-1 (or the pseudogene TRBV3-2) with TRBJ1-4; TRBD1 is a possible D gene (5 bases). Between the trimmed V and J ends, which lost 3 bases and 7 bases, there was a span of 12 bases. CDR1 and CDR2 from the germline V gene are LGHDT and YNNKEL (reference sequence). This CDR3 region has 14 residues. In nucleotides, the CDR3 is TGTGCCAGCAGCCAGGGGGGGATTGGTGAAAAACTGTTTTTT. Its translation is CASSQGGIGEKLFF.

Here the CDR3 DNA reads TGTGCCAGCAGCTTAATGGGGCGAAATACTGAAGCTTTCTTT. Amino acids: CASSLMGRNTEAFF. The chain recombines TRBV7-2 with TRBJ1-1; maybe TRBD1 (5 bases). CDR3 length: 14 residues. V was pared by 2 bases and J by 5 bases, with 12 bases between. Germline CDR1 reads SGHTA; CDR2 reads FQGNSA.

This clone was seen just once. CDR3 protein: CASSRAGGINGELFF. CDR3 nucleotide sequence: TGTGCCAGTAGTCGGGCAGGGGGGATTAACGGGGAGCTGTTTTTT. The V call is TRBV19, the J call TRBJ2-2, with D tentatively TRBD1 (7 bases). Trimming shortened V by 5 bases and J by 7 bases, and 17 bases separated the two germline ends. Germline V lookup: CDR1 LNHDA, CDR2 SQIVND (reference sequence). The CDR3 runs 15 residues.

The chain combines TRBV14 with TRBJ1-1; 8 bases are shared with TRBD1. From germline, CDR1 is SGHDN and CDR2 FVKESK. This CDR3 spans 15 amino acids. V trimming: 1 base; J trimming: 0 bases; junction bases outside the gene matches: 1. CDR3 amino acids: CASSQGGQVNTEAFF. The DNA for the CDR3 is TGTGCCAGCAGCCAAGGGGGACAGGTGAACACTGAAGCTTTCTTT. Together with reference TRBV14 and TRBJ1-1, the CDR3 gives the full variable domain: EAGVTQFPSHSVIEKGQTVTLRCDPISGHDNLYWYRRVMGKEIKFLLHFVKESKQDESGMPNNRFLAERTGGTYSTLKVQPAELEDSGVYFCASSQGGQVNTEAFFGQGTRLTVV.

In DNA form, the CDR3 reads TGCAGCGTTGGCGGCTCGTCAACCCCAGATACGCAGTATTTT. Translating it yields CSVGGSSTPDTQYF. V usage is TRBV29-1 and J usage is TRBJ2-3; D remains unclear. The CDR3 runs 14 residues. Germline V gene lookup returns CDR1 SQVTM and CDR2 ANQGSEA. Trimming left V 4 bases short and J 4 bases short, with 15 bases between.

The chain joins TRBV5-1 to TRBJ1-5; the D gene is possibly TRBD1 (6 bases). The CDR3 sequence is 14 residues long. Trimming pared 2 bases from V and 7 bases from J, leaving 13 bases between. From germline, CDR1 is SGHRS and CDR2 YFSETQ. CDR3: CASSLEGQGQPQHF. CDR3 nucleotide sequence: TGCGCCAGCAGCTTAGAGGGGCAGGGGCAGCCCCAGCATTTT.

Here the CDR3 DNA reads TGTGCCAGCAGCGCATCAGGGACAGGGATCCCCTACGAGCAGTACTTC. Protein product: CASSASGTGIPYEQYF. The chain couples TRBV7-2 to TRBJ2-7; the match to TRBD1 covers 9 bases. V shed 5 bases, J shed 2 bases, and the junction held 10 bases outside the gene matches. CDR1 and CDR2 (germline): SGHTA, FQGNSA. This CDR3 has 16 residues.

The V gene is TRBV4-1, the J gene TRBJ2-3, with D uncertain. Trimming took 0 bases from V and 4 from J, leaving 11 bases between them. The CDR3 runs to 15 residues. Germline V gene lookup returns CDR1 MGHRA and CDR2 YSYEKL. The CDR3 sequence: CASSQDYPTPDTQYF. The CDR3 DNA is TGCGCCAGCAGCCAAGATTATCCCACTCCAGATACGCAGTATTTT.

This chain links TRBV2 with TRBJ1-5; D uncertain. CDR1 is SNHLY, CDR2 FYNNEI, per germline. This CDR3 has 14 residues. V was trimmed by 1 base and J by 3 bases, leaving 7 bases between them. CDR3 sequence (DNA): TGTGCCAGCAGTGAAGGAGACACCAATCAGCCCCAGCATTTT. As protein: CASSEGDTNQPQHF.

The chain joins TRBV11-3 to TRBJ2-1; 11 positions match TRBD2. The length of the CDR3 is 17 residues. V lost 4 bases and J lost 8; bases outside the gene matches: 13. The germline V gene has CDR1 SGHNT and CDR2 YENEEA. The CDR3 DNA reads TGTGCCAGCAGCTCATCAGGAATAGCGGGGGGGCGCTATGAGCAGTTCTTC. Translated: CASSSSGIAGGRYEQFF.

V and J are TRBV19 and TRBJ2-3, with 9 bases matching TRBD1. CDR1 is LNHDA, CDR2 SQIVND, per germline (reference sequence). The CDR3 is made up of 16 amino acids. The V segment lost 4 bases and the J segment 1 base; nucleotides outside the gene matches: 6. CDR3 bases: TGTGCCAGTAGTACTGGGACAGGGTCGGGCACAGATACGCAGTATTTT. This translates into CASSTGTGSGTDTQYF.

The sample holds a few counts of this clone. The genes are TRBV7-6 and TRBJ2-1; D could derive from TRBD1 or TRBD2 (5 bases each). V lost 6 bases and J 4 bases, leaving 16 bases between the germline ends. This CDR3 contains 15 residues. Per the germline V gene, CDR1 is SGHVS and CDR2 is FNYEAQ. CDR3 loop: CASSRVAGAYNEQFF. The CDR3 nucleotides are TGTGCCAGCAGTCGGGTAGCCGGGGCGTACAATGAGCAGTTCTTC.

The V and J genes are TRBV7-2 and TRBJ2-2, with no clear D. The ends were cut back, 7 bases at V and 5 bases at J, with 11 bases in the middle. Germline V gene sequence: CDR1 SGHTA, CDR2 FQGNSA. The CDR3 sequence is 13 residues long. The CDR3 DNA follows: TGTGCCAGCACCCTTTTTGAGACCGGGGAGCTGTTTTTT. Protein: CASTLFETGELFF.

The V and J genes are TRBV19 and TRBJ1-4; TRBD1 might be the D (5 bases). This CDR3 contains 13 residues. CDR1 is LNHDA and CDR2 is SQIVND in the germline V gene (reference sequence). V lost 7 bases, J lost 6 bases, and 12 bases lay in between. The CDR3 reads CASTGQGDEKLFF. CDR3 sequence (DNA): TGTGCCAGTACCGGCCAGGGAGATGAAAAACTGTTTTTT.